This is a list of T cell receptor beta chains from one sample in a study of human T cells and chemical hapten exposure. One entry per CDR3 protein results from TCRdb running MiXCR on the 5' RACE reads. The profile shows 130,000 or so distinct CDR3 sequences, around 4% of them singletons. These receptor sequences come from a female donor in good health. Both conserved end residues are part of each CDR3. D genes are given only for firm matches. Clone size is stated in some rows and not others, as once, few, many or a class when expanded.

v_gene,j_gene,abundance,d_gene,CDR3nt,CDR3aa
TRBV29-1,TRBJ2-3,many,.,TGCAGCGTTAACTCGGGGTTTACAGATACGCAGTATTTT,CSVNSGFTDTQYF
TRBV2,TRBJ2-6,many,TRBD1,TGTGCCAGCAGCCAGACAGGGTCTGGGGCCAACGTCCTGACTTTC,CASSQTGSGANVLTF
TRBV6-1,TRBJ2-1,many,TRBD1,TGTGCCAGCAGTCCATACAGGGGGTCAGGGCACAATGAGCAGTTCTTC,CASSPYRGSGHNEQFF
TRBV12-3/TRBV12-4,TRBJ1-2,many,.,TGTGCCAGCAGCCAGGGGCCTCCCTATGGCTACACCTTC,CASSQGPPYGYTF
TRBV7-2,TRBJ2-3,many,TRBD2,TGTGCCAGCAGCTCCTGGACTAGCGGGGGGATCACAGATACGCAGTATTTT,CASSSWTSGGITDTQYF
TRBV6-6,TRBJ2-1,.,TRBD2,TGTGCCAGCAGTTCTAGCGGGGGGGCCTTTAATGAGCAGTTCTTC,CASSSSGGAFNEQFF
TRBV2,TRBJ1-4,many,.,TGTGCCAGCAGTCGACAGTTTGGTGATGAAAAACTGTTTTTT,CASSRQFGDEKLFF
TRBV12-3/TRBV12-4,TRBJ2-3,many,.,TGTGCCAGCAGACAGTCTGGGGGCGCCGATACGCAGTATTTT,CASRQSGGADTQYF
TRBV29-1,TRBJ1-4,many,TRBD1,TGCAGCGTCAGGACAGGGTTAATAGAGGATGAAAAACTGTTTTTT,CSVRTGLIEDEKLFF
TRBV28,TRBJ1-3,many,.,TGTGCCAGCAGTTTAATCGTGGGGGTCGGAAACACCATATATTTT,CASSLIVGVGNTIYF
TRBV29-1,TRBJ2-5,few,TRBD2,TGCAGCGACGCTACTAGCGGAGGATTAGGGACCCAGTACTTC,CSDATSGGLGTQYF
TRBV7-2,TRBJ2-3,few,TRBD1,TGTGCCAGCAGCTTAAACGGGTACAGGGGGCTCCAAAGGGCAGATACGCAGTATTTT,CASSLNGYRGLQRADTQYF
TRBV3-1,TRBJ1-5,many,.,TGTGCCAGCAGCCAGGGTGAGAGGCCCCAGCATTTT,CASSQGERPQHF
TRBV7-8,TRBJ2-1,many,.,TGTGCCAGCAGCCCCCGGGTAACAGGCGGCAATGAGCAGTTCTTC,CASSPRVTGGNEQFF
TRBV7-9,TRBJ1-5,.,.,TGTGCCAGCAGCTTAGGCGCAGGGTGGGTTCAGCCCCAGCATTTT,CASSLGAGWVQPQHF
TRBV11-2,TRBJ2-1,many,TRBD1,TGTGCCAGCAGCACCTTCCGGGACAGGGTTGTCCATGAGCAGTTCTTC,CASSTFRDRVVHEQFF
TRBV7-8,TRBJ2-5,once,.,TGTGCCAGCAGCTCTAGGGCTGGAGAGACCCAGTACTTC,CASSSRAGETQYF
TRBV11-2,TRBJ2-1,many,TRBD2,TGTGCCAGCAGCAGTCACGGGGGGATAGCGGGGTTTGAGCAGTTCTTC,CASSSHGGIAGFEQFF
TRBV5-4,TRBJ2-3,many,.,TGTGCCAGCTCCCTGTGGGGGGCGAGCACAGATACGCAGTATTTT,CASSLWGASTDTQYF
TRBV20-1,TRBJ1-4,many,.,TGCAGTGCTAGAGACGTCGGACCAGGGCGGGGTGAAAAACTGTTTTTT,CSARDVGPGRGEKLFF
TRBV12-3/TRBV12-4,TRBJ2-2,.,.,TGTGCCAGCAGGGGAAGTAGGGGGGGGTTAGGGACCGGGGAGCTGTTTTTT,CASRGSRGGLGTGELFF
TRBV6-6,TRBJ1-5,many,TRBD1,TGTGCCAGCAGGACAGGGGCATCATATCAGCCCCAGCATTTT,CASRTGASYQPQHF
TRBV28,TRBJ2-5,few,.,TGTGCCAGCAGCTACGGTGCTGGAGAGACCCAGTACTTC,CASSYGAGETQYF
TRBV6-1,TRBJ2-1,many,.,TGTGCCAGCAGTGCACTAGGTCCCTACAATGAGCAGTTCTTC,CASSALGPYNEQFF
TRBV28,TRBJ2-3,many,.,TGTGCCAGCACCGAGCTCACAGCGCTACGGCAGTATTTT,CASTELTALRQYF